This entry lists 24 T cell receptor beta chains sequenced from one sample in a study of regulatory T cells in long-lasting Graves disease. Time point: newly diagnosed GD, antithyroid drugs for less than 3 months. Extracted RNA from PBMCs served as the source of the TCR library. The authors built TCR beta libraries using iRepertoire HTBI primers and Arm-PCR of CDR3 regions. From the multiplex PCR reads, TCRdb called clonotypes with MiXCR, one entry per CDR3 protein. The data hold a few hundred thousand distinct CDR3 sequences, with about a sixth observed a single time. These data were also reused for a study on T cells in Graves' hyperthyroidism and ophthalmopathy.

The sample in question was peripheral blood mononuclear cells (PBMCs), obtained at new diagnosis, from a patient treated with antithyroid drugs. These receptors were obtained from a woman aged 18-29 years with Graves disease.

On this clonotype: A read error may be the cause here, since a much bigger clone is one base away. The chain couples TRBV7-8 to TRBJ2-7; possible D gene TRBD2, 6 bases. This CDR3 region has 16 residues. Germline CDR1 is SGHVS and CDR2 is FQNEAQ. Trimming cost V 0 bases and J 7 bases, with 19 bases left between them. In DNA, the CDR3 is TGTGCCAGCAGCTTAGCGACCGCGACTAGGCCCAATGAGCAGTACTTC. Translating gives CASSLATATRPNEQYF. Drawing the rest from reference TRBV7-8 and TRBJ2-7, the complete variable domain is GAGVSQSPRYKVAKRGQDVALRCDPISGHVSLFWYQQALGQGPEFLTYFQNEAQLDKSGLPSDRFFAERPEGSVSTLKIQRTQQEDSAVYLCASSLATATRPNEQYFGPGTRLTVT.

This clonotype was seen many times. The rearrangement links TRBV2 to TRBJ2-3; TRBD2 agrees at 8 bases. CDR1 and CDR2 from the germline V gene are SNHLY and FYNNEI. Trimming removed 0 bases from V and 1 base from J; junction bases left unmatched: 0. There are 15 residues in the CDR3. CDR3: CASSEAAGGTDTQYF. The CDR3 nucleotides are TGTGCCAGCAGTGAAGCAGCGGGAGGCACAGATACGCAGTATTTT.

V usage is TRBV18 and J usage is TRBJ2-6, with 8 bases fitting TRBD1. The ends lost 1 base at V and 4 bases at J; junction bases unmatched: 6. Germline CDR1 is KGHSH and CDR2 is LQKENI. This CDR3 contains 17 residues. CDR3 nucleotide sequence: TGTGCCAGCTCACCACTTCAGGGGGCCCTGGGGGCCAACGTCCTGACTTTC. As protein: CASSPLQGALGANVLTF. The full variable domain, completed using reference TRBV18 and TRBJ2-6, is NAGVMQNPRHLVRRRGQEARLRCSPMKGHSHVYWYRQLPEEGLKFMVYLQKENIIDESGMPKERFSAEFPKEGPSILRIQQVVRGDSAAYFCASSPLQGALGANVLTFGAGSRLTVL.

This clonotype has a count of ten or more. The rearrangement links TRBV4-1 to TRBJ2-1; TRBD1 agrees at 8 bases. V lost 5 bases, J lost 1 base, and 10 bases stayed unmatched. CDR1 is MGHRA and CDR2 is YSYEKL in the germline V gene. The CDR3 runs 17 residues. CDR3 nucleotide sequence: TGCGCCAGCAGCGATTGGACAGGGCTCGTTTCCTACAATGAGCAGTTCTTC. Its protein product is CASSDWTGLVSYNEQFF.

The chain recombines TRBV11-3 with TRBJ1-1; TRBD1 aligns across 10 bases. Germline V gene lookup returns CDR1 SGHNT and CDR2 YENEEA. The CDR3 totals 18 residues. Trimming removed 1 base from V and 2 bases from J; junction bases left unmatched: 10. The CDR3 DNA reads as TGTGCCAGCAGCTTAGTAGGGGAGGACAGGGGGTCCAACACTGAAGCTTTCTTT. Translation: CASSLVGEDRGSNTEAFF.

The sample holds many counts of this clonotype. The chain links TRBV12-3 or TRBV12-4 to TRBJ2-1; no clear D. The CDR3 length is 17 residues. V dropped 6 bases and J dropped 0 bases, with 18 bases sitting between them. CDR3 loop: CASSQIRVLSSYNEQFF. The DNA for the CDR3 is TGTGCCAGCAGCCAAATTAGGGTCCTCAGCTCCTACAATGAGCAGTTCTTC.

This clonotype has at least ten counts. The chain joins TRBV7-2 to TRBJ2-3; TRBD2 agrees at 14 bases. CDR3 length: 19 amino acids. Unmatched junction bases numbered 14, after V lost 5 bases and J lost 4 bases. Germline CDR1 reads SGHTA; CDR2 reads FQGNSA. As DNA, the CDR3 is TGTGCCAGCAGCAGGATACCCGCCGGGACTAGCGGGAGATCAGATACGCAGTATTTT. Its translation is CASSRIPAGTSGRSDTQYF.

The chain joins TRBV7-8 to TRBJ1-6; D is uncertain. The CDR3 spans 13 residues. The germline CDR1 and CDR2 sequences are SGHVS and FQNEAQ. Deletions cut 1 base from V and 14 bases from J, with 12 bases between. CDR3 sequence: CASSLVLGSTLHF. The CDR3 bases are TGTGCCAGCAGCTTAGTTCTGGGAAGTACCCTCCACTTT.

This clonotype has more than one count but fewer than ten. V usage is TRBV3-1 and J usage is TRBJ1-1, with unresolved D. Trimming took 3 bases from V and 5 from J, leaving 10 bases between them. The germline CDR1 and CDR2 sequences are LGHDT and YNNKEL (reference sequence). The CDR3 sequence is 13 residues long. The CDR3 region has the DNA TGTGCCAGCAGCCATGGCGCTGGTACTGAAGCTTTCTTT. It encodes CASSHGAGTEAFF. The variable domain in full, completed from reference TRBV3-1 and TRBJ1-1, reads DTAVSQTPKYLVTQMGNDKSIKCEQNLGHDTMYWYKQDSKKFLKIMFSYNNKELIINETVPNRFSPKSPDKAHLNLHINSLELGDSAVYFCASSHGAGTEAFFGQGTRLTVV.

This clonotype was detected many times. The rearrangement joins TRBV11-2 to TRBJ2-1; 9 bases match TRBD2. V gave up 3 bases and J gave up 6 bases; unmatched junction bases: 9. Germline-derived CDR1 and CDR2 are SGHAT and FQNNGV. The length of the CDR3 is 16 residues. The CDR3 region has the DNA TGTGCCAGCAGCTTGGCTCTGGGGACTAGCAGCAATGAGCAGTTCTTC. Translating gives CASSLALGTSSNEQFF.

The chain carries TRBV20-1 and TRBJ1-3, with no clear D. This CDR3 has 15 residues. Trimming left V 3 bases short and J 0 bases short, with 12 bases between. CDR1 DFQATT and CDR2 SNEGSKA come from the germline V gene (reference sequence). The chain's CDR3 is CSARSSGDSGNTIYF. CDR3 bases: TGCAGTGCTAGGAGCAGCGGTGACTCTGGAAACACCATATATTTT.

The chain joins TRBV6-1 to TRBJ2-4, with 9 nucleotides matching TRBD1. CDR3 length equals 15 residues. Germline V lookup: CDR1 MNHNS, CDR2 SASEGT. The V and J ends lost 6 bases and 6 bases, in that order; junction bases with no gene match: 9. The CDR3 is CASSPDRGFANIQYF. For the CDR3, the DNA is TGTGCCAGCAGCCCGGACAGGGGATTTGCAAACATTCAGTACTTC.

On this clonotype itself: This clone may be a read error of a much larger clone one base away. CDR3 amino acids: CASSRLGGGSSYNERFF. CDR3 DNA sequence: TGTGCCAGCAGCCGTCTAGGGGGAGGGAGCTCCTACAATGAGCGGTTCTTC. J is TRBJ2-1 and V is TRBV7-2, with D perhaps matching TRBD2 (7 bases). CDR1 and CDR2 (germline): SGHTA, FQGNSA. The CDR3 length is 17 residues.

There are a few counts of this clonotype. The rearrangement uses TRBV19 and TRBJ2-7, with a weak D call TRBD2 (6 bases). The CDR3 length is 15 residues. Germline CDR1 LNHDA, CDR2 SQIVND (reference sequence). V lost 6 bases and J 2 bases, leaving 17 bases between the germline ends. The CDR3 nucleotides are TGTGCCAGTAGCCAAAGGACTATAAGTACCTACGAGCAGTACTTC. It translates to CASSQRTISTYEQYF.

As to this clonotype: A much larger clone lies a single base off, so this may be a read error. V gene TRBV7-8 combines with J gene TRBJ2-3; D may match TRBD1 or TRBD2 (5 bases each). V lost 0 bases and J lost 2, with 12 bases in between. The length of the CDR3 is 16 residues. Looked up from germline, CDR1 is SGHVS and CDR2 is FQNEAQ. CDR3 DNA: TGTGCCAGCAGCTTAGCCGGGACGGCCCCCACAGATACGCAGTATTTT. It yields the protein CASSLAGTAPTDTQYF.

This clonotype was observed a few times. The rearrangement joins TRBV4-2 to TRBJ1-3; perhaps TRBD1 as D (6 bases). Per the germline V gene, CDR1 is LGHNA and CDR2 is YNFKEQ. This CDR3 is 17 amino acids long. V was shortened by 5 bases and J by 0 bases, with 17 bases between the two germline ends. Written as DNA, the CDR3 is TGTGCCAGCAGCATCCAGACCCGGGACATCTCTGGAAACACCATATATTTT. Its translation is CASSIQTRDISGNTIYF.

Only one count was recorded for this clonotype. At one end, the junction sequence differs from germline, possibly due to a read error. The CDR3 region is CASGFIPDREHSLYGYTF. The CDR3 DNA sequence: TGTGCCAGCGGTTTTATCCCGGACAGGGAGCATAGTCTCTATGGCTACACCTTT. This rearrangement joins TRBV28 to TRBJ1-2, with 8 bases lining up with TRBD1. Germline V gene data show CDR1 as MDHEN and CDR2 as SYDVKM. CDR3 length: 18 residues.

In this sample, this clonotype turned up a few times. This may stem from a read error, because a much larger clone lies one nucleotide away. The chain is built from TRBV5-1 and TRBJ1-1, with TRBD1 as a possible D gene (5 bases). CDR1 is SGHRS and CDR2 is YFSETQ in the germline V gene. The CDR3 consists of 14 residues. V was shortened by 4 bases and J by 4 bases, with 14 bases between the two germline ends. DNA for the CDR3: TGCGCCAGCAGCGGGGGGGATCGGATCACTGAAGCTTTCTTT. Protein sequence: CASSGGDRITEAFF.

This clonotype was seen many times. The genes are TRBV2 and TRBJ2-5; perhaps TRBD2 as D (5 bases). V lost 3 bases and J lost 7, with 12 bases in between. Germline-derived CDR1 and CDR2 are SNHLY and FYNNEI. CDR3 length: 13 residues. CDR3: CASSETDRGTQYF. The CDR3 nucleotides are TGTGCCAGCAGTGAGACCGACCGGGGGACCCAGTACTTC.

The chain employs TRBV27 and TRBJ1-6, with D maybe TRBD1 (6 bases). The V gene lost 6 bases and the J gene lost 7 bases, with 16 bases spanning the gap. The CDR3 loop spans 15 amino acids. Germline values: CDR1 MNHEY, CDR2 SMNVEV (reference sequence). CDR3 loop: CASSPPRTVNSPLHF. For the CDR3, the DNA is TGTGCCAGCAGCCCCCCCCGGACAGTAAATTCACCCCTCCACTTT.

This clonotype is medium-sized within its sample. J is TRBJ1-6 and V is TRBV27, with TRBD1 identical over 9 bases. This CDR3 contains 14 residues. CDR1 is MNHEY, CDR2 SMNVEV, per germline (reference sequence). The V segment lost 7 bases and the J segment 9 bases; nucleotides outside the gene matches: 7. The DNA for the CDR3 is TGTGCCAGCACCCTCGGGACAGGGATTTCACCCCTCCACTTT. Translating gives CASTLGTGISPLHF.

This clonotype was detected many times. This chain joins TRBV20-1 and TRBJ2-7; 14 bases match TRBD2. V lost 6 bases and J lost 5; bases outside the gene matches: 6. The germline gives CDR1 DFQATT, CDR2 SNEGSKA (reference sequence). The length of the CDR3 is 14 residues. CDR3 sequence (DNA): TGCAGTGCAGGGACTAGCGGGAGATATAACGAGCAGTACTTC. Protein: CSAGTSGRYNEQYF.

This clonotype was seen ten or more times. V usage is TRBV7-9 and J usage is TRBJ2-7; D remains unclear. V gave up 5 bases and J gave up 4 bases, with 15 bases separating them. Per germline, CDR1 SEHNR and CDR2 FQNEAQ (reference sequence). The length of the CDR3 is 14 residues. The CDR3 here is CASSKSSASYEQYF. For the CDR3, the DNA is TGTGCCAGCAGCAAATCGTCAGCCTCTTACGAGCAGTACTTC.

The rearrangement links TRBV7-9 to TRBJ2-5; possible D gene TRBD2, 6 bases. Germline V CDR1 and CDR2: SEHNR, FQNEAQ (reference sequence). Trimming stripped 4 bases from V and 0 bases from J, with 12 bases between. This CDR3 contains 15 residues. The CDR3 DNA follows: TGTGCCAGCAGCTCCGTAGCGGAGTACCAAGAGACCCAGTACTTC. This translates into CASSSVAEYQETQYF.